This T cell receptor beta chain emerged from a study of T cells in pancreatic ductal adenocarcinoma. Study findings and constraints: The resected pancreatic cancer cohort was biased toward the minority with early-stage disease. Comparisons of tumor and blood clonality may show falsely lower tumor diversity. Compared with tumor, blood showed more total productive templates and around 8-fold more clonotypes. Mean clonality was around 0.11 in tumors and about 0.069 in blood, not significantly different.

Concerning this clone: Antigen specificity is unknown.

With 5 bases clipped from V and 2 bases from J, the junction kept 11 bases outside the gene matches. Germline lookup yields CDR1 MNHEY and CDR2 SMNVEV (reference sequence). The CDR3 loop spans 16 amino acids. TCRdb keeps only in-frame clones here, not all; method: immunoSEQ multiplex PCR. The sample includes 25,000 to 35,000 clones, roughly nine tenths of them seen just once. The selected patients with pancreatic ductal adenocarcinoma had surgery but no neoadjuvant therapy. The sequencing sample was made of PBMCs. This clonotype was obtained from a human donor with pancreatic ductal adenocarcinoma. The V gene is TRBV27, the J gene TRBJ2-7; TRBD1 matches 8 bases. CDR3 in amino acids: CASSPTGQGPTYEQYF. CDR3 in DNA: TGTGCCAGCAGTCCTACCGGACAGGGACCTACCTACGAGCAGTACTTC.